Presented here are 14 T cell receptor beta chains from one specimen sequenced in a study of shared clonotypes between healthy human individuals. Sequencing used immunoSEQ multiplex PCR; TCRdb keeps in-frame clones, though not all of them. Here the sample spans about 2.1 million clones, about 94% being singletons. CD45RO-negative, CCR7-positively selected cells formed the naive CD8 fraction, excluding terminally differentiated effector memory CD45RA+ cells. Input material: naive CD8+ T cells from PBMCs. The receptors derive from a man aged 18 to 35 in good health. Some clones in this sample may be carry-over from other donors' samples.

The rearrangement uses TRBV4-3 and TRBJ1-1, with unresolved D. The CDR3 is made up of 14 amino acids. V lost 4 bases to trimming and J lost 2 bases, with 11 bases between them. Germline CDR1 and CDR2: LGHNA and YSLEER. The CDR3 here is CASSREDVNTEAFF. The CDR3 nucleotides read TGCGCCAGCAGCCGCGAGGATGTAAACACTGAAGCTTTCTTT.

This clone is a singleton in its sample. The rearrangement links TRBV19 to TRBJ2-7; 8 nucleotides align to TRBD1. CDR3 length: 14 residues. The V gene's germline CDR1 is LNHDA and CDR2 SQIVND (reference sequence). The junction had 8 bases not matched to a gene; V was cut back by 5 bases and J by 5 bases. For the CDR3, the DNA is TGTGCCAGTAGTTCACGGACAGGGATGGACGAGCAGTACTTC. Translation gives CASSSRTGMDEQYF. Using reference TRBV19 and TRBJ2-7 for the parts outside the CDR3, the full variable domain is DGGITQSPKYLFRKEGQNVTLSCEQNLNHDAMYWYRQDPGQGLRLIYYSQIVNDFQKGDIAEGYSVSREKKESFPLTVTSAQKNPTAFYLCASSSRTGMDEQYFGPGTRLTVT.

The chain links TRBV27 to TRBJ2-5, with TRBD2 matching over 12 bases. The CDR3 length is 17 residues. V was clipped by 4 bases and J by 1 base; unmatched bases: 7. Looked up from germline, CDR1 is MNHEY and CDR2 is SMNVEV (reference sequence). The CDR3 region has the DNA TGTGCCAGCAGTTCCCGACTAGCGGGAGTCCGCCAAGAGACCCAGTACTTC. Its translation: CASSSRLAGVRQETQYF.

Only one count was recorded for this clone. The V call is TRBV7-8, the J call TRBJ2-7; D is ambiguous. Trimming took 5 bases from V and 5 from J, leaving 7 bases between them. Germline V gene sequence: CDR1 SGHVS, CDR2 FQNEAQ. This CDR3 region has 11 residues. The CDR3 sequence is CASSLNNEQYF. In nucleotides, the CDR3 is TGTGCCAGCAGCCTAAACAACGAGCAGTACTTC.

In nucleotides, the CDR3 is TGTGCCAGCAGTTTGAGGACAGGGATCTACAATGAGCAGTTCTTC. This translates into CASSLRTGIYNEQFF. V and J are TRBV27 and TRBJ2-1; 8 positions agree with TRBD1. With V trimmed by 3 bases and J by 3 bases, 4 bases remained unmatched. The CDR3 length is 15 residues. Germline V gene data show CDR1 as MNHEY and CDR2 as SMNVEV (reference sequence).

This clone was seen only a few times. The V and J genes are TRBV7-9 and TRBJ1-4, with D maybe TRBD1 (5 bases). Germline V gene lookup returns CDR1 SEHNR and CDR2 FQNEAQ (reference sequence). The CDR3 is 15 residues long. Trimming took 6 bases from V and 1 from J, leaving 12 bases between them. The CDR3 here is CASRSGMETNEKLFF. In nucleotides, the CDR3 is TGTGCCAGCAGATCAGGGATGGAAACTAATGAAAAACTGTTTTTT.

The CDR3 coding sequence is TGTGCCAGCAGTTTATATCCTCCTGGCGAGTGGGACACCGGGGAGCTGTTTTTT. This encodes CASSLYPPGEWDTGELFF. This sequence joins TRBV27 and TRBJ2-2; no definite D call. Germline CDR1 MNHEY, CDR2 SMNVEV (reference sequence). Between the trimmed V and J ends, which lost 1 base and 3 bases, there was a span of 18 bases. The CDR3 length is 18 residues.

The chain combines TRBV28 with TRBJ2-1; TRBD2 aligns across 7 bases. CDR3 length equals 15 residues. Germline V gene data show CDR1 as MDHEN and CDR2 as SYDVKM. Losses at the gene ends were 2 bases for V and 0 bases for J; bases not matched to a gene: 1. In DNA, the CDR3 is TGTGCCAGCAGTTTACAGCGGGACTCCTACAATGAGCAGTTCTTC. It is translated as CASSLQRDSYNEQFF. Combining the CDR3 with reference TRBV28 and TRBJ2-1 gives the whole variable domain DVKVTQSSRYLVKRTGEKVFLECVQDMDHENMFWYRQDPGLGLRLIYFSYDVKMKEKGDIPEGYSVSREKKERFSLILESASTNQTSMYLCASSLQRDSYNEQFFGPGTRLTVL.

This clone was counted once. The same CDR3 arises from other DNA sequences in this sample as well. V is TRBV6-5 and J is TRBJ2-1; D uncertain. The germline V and J ends were trimmed by 2 bases and 0 bases, with 8 bases remaining between them. Per germline, CDR1 MNHEY and CDR2 SVGAGI. This CDR3 is built from 15 residues. The CDR3 DNA is TGTGCCAGCAGTTACGTCAGCTCCTCCTACAATGAGCAGTTCTTC. As protein: CASSYVSSSYNEQFF.

The rearrangement links TRBV6-5 to TRBJ1-5; possible D gene TRBD1, 6 bases. The germline V gene encodes CDR1 MNHEY and CDR2 SVGAGI. The length of the CDR3 is 14 residues. Deletions cut 5 bases from V and 5 bases from J, with 13 bases between. CDR3 DNA: TGTGCCAGCAGTCCTGGGACATCGGATCAGCCCCAGCATTTT. Translated, it gives CASSPGTSDQPQHF.

This chain joins TRBV2 and TRBJ2-7; no definite D call. Germline values: CDR1 SNHLY, CDR2 FYNNEI. V was clipped by 7 bases and J by 7 bases, with 20 bases between them. The CDR3 has 14 amino acids. CDR3 coding DNA: TGTGCCAGCAAAGGCCAGGACGCCCCGGATGAGCAGTACTTC. It yields the protein CASKGQDAPDEQYF.

The chain employs TRBV30 and TRBJ2-1; possibly TRBD2 for D (6 bases). The V gene's germline CDR1 is GTSNPN and CDR2 SVGIG (reference sequence). The CDR3 is 16 residues long. V dropped 3 bases and J dropped 2 bases, with 17 bases sitting between them. CDR3 residues: CAWSANNRLAYNEQFF. As DNA, the CDR3 is TGTGCCTGGAGCGCAAACAACAGACTAGCCTACAATGAGCAGTTCTTC.

J is TRBJ2-3 and V is TRBV5-6, with a possible D match to TRBD1 (7 bases). V shed 0 bases and J shed 13 bases, with 18 bases lying between them. This CDR3 comprises 14 residues. CDR1 is SGHDT, CDR2 YYEEEE, per germline. The DNA of the CDR3 is TGTGCCAGCAGCTTGGGACAGGGAGGAAGGTTTAAGTATTTT. Residues: CASSLGQGGRFKYF.

The rearrangement links TRBV6-5 to TRBJ2-5; TRBD1 aligns across 10 bases. This CDR3 is built from 15 residues. After removal of 6 bases from V and 1 base from J, the junction contained 5 bases not matched to a gene. CDR1 MNHEY and CDR2 SVGAGI come from the germline V gene. This CDR3 is CASRTDRGLQETQYF. CDR3 in DNA: TGTGCCAGCAGGACCGACAGGGGGCTCCAAGAGACCCAGTACTTC.